This T cell receptor (beta chain) stems from a study of shared clonotypes between healthy human individuals. Study information: Per donor, three plates held CD4 naive cells, three held CD4 memory, two held CD8 naive and one held CD8 memory. Study-wide points: Clonotype sharing levels among donors were expected to vary with sequencing depth.

As for this clone: The antigen is unknown.

V lost 2 bases to trimming and J lost 0 bases, with 8 bases between them. The germline CDR1 and CDR2 sequences are MNHEY and SMNVEV (reference sequence). CDR3 size: 14 residues. The authors ran the assay at deep level. The DNA input per sorted-subset replicate PCR was about 180 ng, corresponding to 25,000 to 30,000 T cell genomes. Using immunoSEQ multiplex PCR, the repertoire was profiled, and TCRdb retains in-frame clones only, with some absent. The repertoire holds hundreds of thousands of clones, with about 95% as singletons. Terminally differentiated effector memory CD45RA+ cells were excluded by CCR7 positive selection of CD45RO-negative cells.

The sequence derives from a woman aged 25 to 39 in good health. The specimen was naive CD8+ T cells sorted from blood. V usage is TRBV27 and J usage is TRBJ2-7; D remains ambiguous. The DNA of the CDR3 is TGTGCCAGCAGTTTAAGGAGTTCCTCCTACGAGCAGTACTTC. This translates into CASSLRSSSYEQYF.